These 20 T cell receptor beta chains originate from one sample sequenced in a study of T cells in Graves' hyperthyroidism and ophthalmopathy. TCR beta CDR3 sequences were amplified from RNA transcripts. The HTBI primer set was used in a first-round RT-PCR of the TCR CDR3. TCRdb redid the calling of the multiplex PCR reads with MiXCR, one entry per CDR3 protein. The data show hundreds of thousands of distinct CDR3 sequences, with 13% seen just once and roughly 9.2% held by the top ten. Sample: blood. Every receptor here comes from a woman in her late teens or twenties with Graves' hyperthyroidism.

Many counts were recorded for this clonotype. The V and J genes are TRBV28 and TRBJ1-2; 10 bases are a match to TRBD1. V shed 5 bases, J shed 8 bases, and the junction held 20 bases outside the gene matches. The V gene's germline CDR1 is MDHEN and CDR2 SYDVKM. This CDR3 has 18 amino acids. The CDR3 loop reads CASSPPPPGQGNKGGYTF. The CDR3 nucleotides read TGTGCCAGCAGTCCACCCCCTCCGGGACAGGGGAATAAGGGGGGCTACACCTTC.

This clonotype was observed many times. The chain recombines TRBV18 with TRBJ1-1; TRBD1 might be the D (5 bases). This CDR3 is 14 amino acids long. Germline CDR1 and CDR2: KGHSH and LQKENI. Trimming shortened V by 4 bases and J by 2 bases, and 11 bases separated the two germline ends. CDR3 sequence (DNA): TGTGCCAGCTCACGACAGATCCCCAACACTGAAGCTTTCTTT. Translating it yields CASSRQIPNTEAFF.

Ten or more counts support this clonotype. The chain is built from TRBV20-1 and TRBJ2-1, with TRBD2 matching over 8 bases. CDR1 and CDR2 from the germline V gene are DFQATT and SNEGSKA (reference sequence). The V and J ends lost 5 bases and 6 bases, in that order; junction bases with no gene match: 9. The CDR3 is made up of 14 amino acids. The CDR3 DNA sequence: TGCAGTGCTTCCTCGCCCGGGACTAGCAATGAGCAGTTCTTC. It translates to CSASSPGTSNEQFF.

This clonotype was counted only a few times. This chain joins TRBV4-3 and TRBJ2-3, with 7 bases matching TRBD2. CDR3 length equals 15 residues. Germline values: CDR1 LGHNA, CDR2 YSLEER. With 7 bases clipped from V and 6 bases from J, the junction kept 13 bases outside the gene matches. CDR3 sequence: CASTKGGRRGDTQYF. As DNA, the CDR3 is TGCGCCAGCACCAAAGGCGGGAGAAGAGGCGATACGCAGTATTTT.

Many counts were recorded for this clonotype. The J gene is TRBJ2-3, the V gene TRBV5-1; 8 nucleotides match TRBD1. Trimming removed 3 bases from V and 4 bases from J; junction bases left unmatched: 13. Germline V CDR1 and CDR2: SGHRS, YFSETQ. The CDR3 has 17 residues. DNA for the CDR3: TGCGCCAGCAGCTCGACGACAGGGGAGGTTTTCGCAGATACGCAGTATTTT. Its protein product is CASSSTTGEVFADTQYF. Together with reference TRBV5-1 and TRBJ2-3, the CDR3 gives the full variable domain: KAGVTQTPRYLIKTRGQQVTLSCSPISGHRSVSWYQQTPGQGLQFLFEYFSETQRNKGNFPGRFSGRQFSNSRSEMNVSTLELGDSALYLCASSSTTGEVFADTQYFGPGTRLTVL.

This clonotype was observed at least ten times. The chain recombines TRBV6-2 or TRBV6-3 with TRBJ1-1, with TRBD1 as a possible D gene (6 bases). CDR1 is MNHEY, CDR2 SVGEGT, per germline. V gave up 0 bases and J gave up 10 bases, with 9 bases separating them. The CDR3 runs 12 residues. CDR3 loop: CASSYSVRGAFF. CDR3 nucleotide sequence: TGTGCCAGCAGTTACTCGGTCAGGGGAGCTTTCTTT.

The chain combines TRBV12-3 or TRBV12-4 with TRBJ2-1, with 13 bases that match TRBD2. CDR3 size: 16 residues. Trimming at V came to 7 bases and at J to 5 bases, leaving 8 bases not matched to a gene. The CDR3 reads CASIQQTSGGNNEQFF. The CDR3 DNA is TGTGCCAGCATCCAACAGACTAGCGGGGGGAACAATGAGCAGTTCTTC.

This clonotype appeared once. This may be a read error: a much more frequent sequence differs by one nucleotide. V gene TRBV2 combines with J gene TRBJ1-6, with no clear D. The CDR3 is made up of 15 amino acids. V lost 6 bases and J 5 bases, leaving 14 bases between the germline ends. Germline loops: CDR1 SNHLY, CDR2 FYNNEI. The CDR3 reads CASRVRHMNNSPLHF. In DNA, the CDR3 is TGTGCCAGCAGGGTTAGGCACATGAATAATTCACCCCTCCACTTT.

This clonotype was seen once. This may come from a read error, since a much larger clone is one base off. The rearrangement joins TRBV6-1 to TRBJ2-7; the match to TRBD1 covers 9 bases. The J segment lost 2 bases and the V segment lost 11 bases, leaving 10 bases of the junction unmatched. The germline V gene encodes CDR1 MNHNS and CDR2 SASEGT. There are 14 residues in the CDR3. The DNA for the CDR3 is TGTGCCCACAGTGAGACAGGGGGGACCTACGAGCAGTACTTC. Protein sequence: CAHSETGGTYEQYF.

This chain links TRBV20-1 with TRBJ2-2; D is undetermined. With 4 bases removed from V and 4 bases from J, the gap between germline ends came to 13 bases. The CDR3 is 14 residues long. Germline CDR1 reads DFQATT; CDR2 reads SNEGSKA (reference sequence). For the CDR3, the DNA is TGCAGTGCTAATGGTCGACCCGGCACCGGGGAGCTGTTTTTT. Encoded protein: CSANGRPGTGELFF.

This clonotype was detected only a few times. V is TRBV12-3 or TRBV12-4 and J is TRBJ2-5, with D perhaps TRBD2 (6 bases). Trimming shortened V by 10 bases and J by 7 bases, and 25 bases separated the two germline ends. This CDR3 region has 15 residues. The CDR3 bases are TGTGCCACCTCCCTCCTGGAGGGACCGCATGGGACCCAGTACTTC. It specifies CATSLLEGPHGTQYF.

This clonotype was seen repeatedly, ten times or more. This chain joins TRBV2 and TRBJ1-2, with 8 bases that match TRBD1. V shed 2 bases, J shed 2 bases, and the junction held 1 base outside the gene matches. CDR3 size: 14 residues. CDR1 is SNHLY and CDR2 is FYNNEI in the germline V gene. In DNA form, the CDR3 reads TGTGCCAGCAGTGAACAGGGGGCGAACTATGGCTACACCTTC. Its translation is CASSEQGANYGYTF.

This clonotype was counted a few times. CDR3 loop: CSAAGSSQETQYF. The CDR3 DNA sequence: TGCAGTGCTGCGGGTAGCAGCCAAGAGACCCAGTACTTC. The V and J genes are TRBV20-1 and TRBJ2-5; the D gene is possibly TRBD2 (5 bases). Germline assignment: CDR1 DFQATT and CDR2 SNEGSKA (reference sequence). The length of the CDR3 is 13 residues. V lost 5 bases and J 1 base, leaving 11 bases between the germline ends.

The chain uses TRBV12-3 or TRBV12-4 and TRBJ2-3; no clear D gene. The V end was cut by 6 bases, the J end by 4 bases, with 8 bases between. This CDR3 contains 12 residues. The CDR3 is CASSRSPDTQYF. The CDR3 nucleotides are TGTGCCAGCAGCCGCTCCCCAGATACGCAGTATTTT.

At least ten counts were recorded for this clonotype. The J gene is TRBJ2-1, the V gene TRBV3-1; 11 nucleotides align to TRBD2. The CDR3 runs 15 residues. V was clipped by 4 bases and J by 9 bases; unmatched bases: 8. Germline V lookup: CDR1 LGHDT, CDR2 YNNKEL (reference sequence). In DNA, the CDR3 is TGTGCCAGCAGCCCTGAACTAGCGGGAGTTCTTGAGCAGTTCTTC. Amino acid sequence: CASSPELAGVLEQFF.

This clonotype was seen ten or more times. Mismatch with germline at one junction end may stem from a read error. The V and J genes are TRBV15 and TRBJ2-3; D is tentatively TRBD1 or TRBD2 (6 bases each). The CDR3 is 13 amino acids. Germline lookup yields CDR1 LNHNV and CDR2 YYDKDF (reference sequence). CDR3 sequence: CATRRGGTDTQYF. The CDR3 nucleotides are TGTGCCACCAGAAGAGGGGGGACAGATACGCAGTATTTT.

This clonotype occurred many times. This chain connects TRBV7-9 to TRBJ1-2; D uncertain. CDR1 is SEHNR, CDR2 FQNEAQ, per germline (reference sequence). Trimming removed 2 bases at V and 8 bases at J, with 15 bases between. This CDR3 is 14 amino acids long. As DNA, the CDR3 is TGTGCCAGCAGCTTATCGGATGGGGTAGGGGGCTACACCTTC. Translated: CASSLSDGVGGYTF.

Ten or more counts support this clonotype. The chain carries TRBV12-3 or TRBV12-4 and TRBJ2-1; a weak D match, TRBD2 (5 bases). Trimming removed 6 bases from V and 5 bases from J, with 17 bases in between. The CDR3 is 15 amino acids. CDR3 coding DNA: TGTGCCAGCAGCTCCGAGGGCGCCAACAACAATGAGCAGTTCTTC. This sequence encodes CASSSEGANNNEQFF.

This clonotype was recorded many times. The chain recombines TRBV9 with TRBJ2-3; a possible D gene is TRBD2 (6 bases). Per germline, CDR1 SGDLS and CDR2 YYNGEE. This CDR3 has 18 residues. The ends were cut back, 0 bases at V and 2 bases at J, with 19 bases in the middle. The CDR3 loop is CASSVDGSARGPTDTQYF. DNA of the CDR3: TGTGCCAGCAGCGTAGATGGATCGGCGCGGGGTCCCACAGATACGCAGTATTTT.

The CDR3, as DNA: TGTGCCAGCAGCTTAGTAATGGGAGTGAACACTGAAGCTTTCTTT. It yields the protein CASSLVMGVNTEAFF. V gene TRBV11-3 combines with J gene TRBJ1-1; no firm D call. The CDR3 is 15 amino acids. The V gene lost 1 base and the J gene lost 0 bases, with 9 bases spanning the gap. Germline CDR1 and CDR2: SGHNT and YENEEA.